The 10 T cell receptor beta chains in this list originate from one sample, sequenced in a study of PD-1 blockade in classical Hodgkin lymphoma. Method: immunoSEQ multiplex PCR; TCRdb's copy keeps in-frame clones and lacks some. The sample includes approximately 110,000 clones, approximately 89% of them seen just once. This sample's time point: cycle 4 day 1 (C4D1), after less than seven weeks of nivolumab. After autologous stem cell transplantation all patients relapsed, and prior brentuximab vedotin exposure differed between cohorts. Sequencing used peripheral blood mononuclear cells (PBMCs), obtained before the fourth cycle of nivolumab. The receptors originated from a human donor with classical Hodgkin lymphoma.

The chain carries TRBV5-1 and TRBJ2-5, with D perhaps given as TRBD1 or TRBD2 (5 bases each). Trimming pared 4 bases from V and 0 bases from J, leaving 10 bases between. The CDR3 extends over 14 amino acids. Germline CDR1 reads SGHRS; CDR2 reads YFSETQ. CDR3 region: CASSGTAYQETQYF. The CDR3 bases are TGCGCCAGCAGCGGGACCGCGTACCAAGAGACCCAGTACTTC.

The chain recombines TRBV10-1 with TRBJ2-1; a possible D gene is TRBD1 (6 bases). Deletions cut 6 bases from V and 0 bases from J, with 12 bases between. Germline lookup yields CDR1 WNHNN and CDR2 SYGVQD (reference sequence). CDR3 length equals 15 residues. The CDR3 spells CASSPHRDSYNEQFF. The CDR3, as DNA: TGCGCCAGCAGCCCACACAGGGACTCCTACAATGAGCAGTTCTTC.

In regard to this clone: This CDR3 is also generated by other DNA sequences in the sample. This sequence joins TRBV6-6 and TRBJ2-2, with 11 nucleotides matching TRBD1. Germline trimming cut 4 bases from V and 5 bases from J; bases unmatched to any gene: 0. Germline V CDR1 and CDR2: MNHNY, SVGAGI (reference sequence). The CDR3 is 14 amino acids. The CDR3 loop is CASSWDRGTGELFF. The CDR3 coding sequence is TGTGCCAGCAGTTGGGACAGGGGGACCGGGGAGCTGTTTTTT.

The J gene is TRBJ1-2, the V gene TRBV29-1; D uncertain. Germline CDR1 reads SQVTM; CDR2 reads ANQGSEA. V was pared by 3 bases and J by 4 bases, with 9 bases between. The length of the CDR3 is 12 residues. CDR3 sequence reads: CSVEVPPYGYTF. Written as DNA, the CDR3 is TGCAGCGTTGAGGTCCCCCCCTATGGCTACACCTTC.

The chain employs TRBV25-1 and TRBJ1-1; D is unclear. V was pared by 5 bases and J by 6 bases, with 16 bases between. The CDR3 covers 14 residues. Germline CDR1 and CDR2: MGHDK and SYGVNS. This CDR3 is CASSHWGDVSEAFF. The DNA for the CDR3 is TGTGCCAGCAGTCACTGGGGTGACGTCTCTGAAGCTTTCTTT.

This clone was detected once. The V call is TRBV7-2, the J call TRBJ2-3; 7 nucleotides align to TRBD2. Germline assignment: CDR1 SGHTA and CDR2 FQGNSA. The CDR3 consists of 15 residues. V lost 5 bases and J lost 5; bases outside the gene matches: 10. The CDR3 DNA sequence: TGTGCCAGCAGCCTTAGCGGGCGGCTGGGAGATACGCAGTATTTT. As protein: CASSLSGRLGDTQYF.

CDR3 in amino acids: CASSHRLQAGSYEQYF. The CDR3 DNA reads TGCGCCAGCAGCCACCGGTTGCAGGCGGGCTCCTACGAGCAGTACTTC. J is TRBJ2-7 and V is TRBV5-1, with a possible D match to TRBD2 (5 bases). V dropped 4 bases and J dropped 0 bases, with 17 bases sitting between them. The CDR3 runs 16 residues. Germline V gives CDR1 SGHRS, CDR2 YFSETQ.

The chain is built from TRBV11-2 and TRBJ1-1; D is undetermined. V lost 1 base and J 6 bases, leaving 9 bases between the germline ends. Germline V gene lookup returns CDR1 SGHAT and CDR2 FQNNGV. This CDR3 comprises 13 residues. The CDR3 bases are TGTGCCAGCAGCTTAGCGGTCCTGTCTGAAGCTTTCTTT. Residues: CASSLAVLSEAFF.

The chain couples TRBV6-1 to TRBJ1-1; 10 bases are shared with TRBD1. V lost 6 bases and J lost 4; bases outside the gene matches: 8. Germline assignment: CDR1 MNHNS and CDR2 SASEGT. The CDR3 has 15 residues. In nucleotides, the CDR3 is TGTGCCAGCAGCGCGCGACAGGGGGCGAGCACTGAAGCTTTCTTT. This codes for CASSARQGASTEAFF.

The CDR3 sequence: CASSLPEGRGAYEQYF. In DNA, the CDR3 is TGCGCCAGCAGCCTTCCCGAGGGGCGGGGGGCCTACGAGCAGTACTTC. The rearrangement joins TRBV5-1 to TRBJ2-7; 8 nucleotides align to TRBD2. Per germline, CDR1 SGHRS and CDR2 YFSETQ. The CDR3 totals 16 residues. The V segment lost 4 bases and the J segment 2 bases; nucleotides outside the gene matches: 11.